A single sample gave rise to the 17 T cell receptor beta chains below, sequenced in a study of human T cells and chemical hapten exposure. TCRdb called the RACE reads again in MiXCR, with one record for every CDR3 protein. This sample has tens of thousands of distinct CDR3 sequences, with over 10% found just once. The time point was: patch test 3, about 24 weeks after DPC sensitization. Treatment of the sample: therapeutic diphenylcyclopropenone sensitization with weekly scalp DPC. The sequencing used whole blood, collected in connection with sensitization to the hapten diphenylcyclopropenone (DPC). These receptors all stem from a woman between 50 and 59 years old with alopecia areata. Some clones in this sample may be carry-over from other donors' samples.

V is TRBV6-1 and J is TRBJ2-7; D may be TRBD2 (6 bases). Trimming shortened V by 5 bases and J by 7 bases, and 24 bases separated the two germline ends. Germline V lookup: CDR1 MNHNS, CDR2 SASEGT. The CDR3 contains 16 residues. CDR3 nucleotides: TGTGCCAGCAGTACCCTCCCTAGCGCACCCTTTAAGGAGCAGTACTTC. This gives the protein CASSTLPSAPFKEQYF.

The CDR3 sequence is CSARSTSGNTDTQYF. CDR3 DNA: TGCAGTGCTAGATCGACTAGCGGGAACACAGATACGCAGTATTTT. V gene TRBV20-1 combines with J gene TRBJ2-3, with 11 bases aligning to TRBD2. Germline V gene data show CDR1 as DFQATT and CDR2 as SNEGSKA (reference sequence). V shed 2 bases, J shed 2 bases, and the junction held 3 bases outside the gene matches. The CDR3 runs 15 residues.

The chain recombines TRBV7-6 with TRBJ2-1; 9 bases match TRBD2. The CDR3 is made up of 14 amino acids. Trimming removed 5 bases from V and 6 bases from J; junction bases left unmatched: 5. Germline V gene sequence: CDR1 SGHVS, CDR2 FNYEAQ. This CDR3 is CASSPRAGGNEQFF. In DNA form, the CDR3 reads TGTGCCAGCAGCCCCCGAGCGGGAGGCAATGAGCAGTTCTTC.

This clonotype has a handful of counts. The V call is TRBV5-1, the J call TRBJ2-7, with 9 bases identical to TRBD2. CDR1 is SGHRS, CDR2 YFSETQ, per germline. The CDR3 has 16 residues. With 4 bases clipped from V and 3 bases from J, the junction kept 11 bases outside the gene matches. CDR3 sequence (DNA): TGCGCCAGCAGCATTTTAGCGGGAGAAAAAAGCTACGAGCAGTACTTC. Its translation is CASSILAGEKSYEQYF.

This clonotype was counted at least ten times. The rearrangement links TRBV29-1 to TRBJ2-5; TRBD2 matches 8 bases. The germline V gene has CDR1 SQVTM and CDR2 ANQGSEA. The length of the CDR3 is 14 residues. V shed 3 bases and J 5 bases; nucleotides not matched to a gene: 8. The DNA for the CDR3 is TGCAGCGTTGAGGGGCGGGAGGTTGAGGAGACCCAGTACTTC. Its protein product is CSVEGREVEETQYF.

This clonotype occurred a few times. This chain uses TRBV29-1 with TRBJ1-1; no clear D. With 4 bases removed from V and 0 bases from J, the gap between germline ends came to 9 bases. The CDR3 is 13 residues long. The V gene's germline CDR1 is SQVTM and CDR2 ANQGSEA. The CDR3 loop reads CSVAWQMNTEAFF. The CDR3 DNA sequence: TGCAGCGTTGCATGGCAGATGAACACTGAAGCTTTCTTT.

The gene calls are TRBV19 and TRBJ1-5; weak D call: TRBD1 (5 bases). V dropped 0 bases and J dropped 3 bases, with 15 bases sitting between them. This CDR3 is built from 17 residues. The germline gives CDR1 LNHDA, CDR2 SQIVND (reference sequence). This CDR3 is CASSIEALGTSNQPQHF. CDR3 DNA: TGTGCCAGTAGTATAGAGGCGCTAGGGACCTCCAATCAGCCCCAGCATTTT.

CDR3 coding DNA: TGTGCCAGCAGAAATAGCGGGAGGTCCCGCACAGATACGCAGTATTTT. Translation gives CASRNSGRSRTDTQYF. V and J are TRBV11-2 and TRBJ2-3; 10 bases line up with TRBD2. The junction had 7 bases not matched to a gene; V was cut back by 6 bases and J by 1 base. The CDR3 has 16 residues. Germline CDR1 is SGHAT and CDR2 is FQNNGV.

This clonotype came up many times. The V and J genes are TRBV4-2 and TRBJ1-5; 9 bases fit TRBD1. V shed 0 bases and J 6 bases; nucleotides not matched to a gene: 3. Germline CDR1 is LGHNA and CDR2 is YNFKEQ. CDR3 length equals 15 residues. CDR3 region: CASSQEQGAIQPQHF. CDR3 nucleotide sequence: TGTGCCAGCAGCCAAGAACAGGGGGCGATTCAGCCCCAGCATTTT.

This clonotype was counted ten times or more. The genes are TRBV27 and TRBJ2-6; 8 bases map to TRBD1. V lost 6 bases and J lost 1; bases outside the gene matches: 8. The CDR3 loop spans 17 amino acids. Germline V gene lookup returns CDR1 MNHEY and CDR2 SMNVEV (reference sequence). The DNA for the CDR3 is TGTGCCAGCAGCACCGGGACAGGAGATTCTGGGGCCAACGTCCTGACTTTC. This codes for CASSTGTGDSGANVLTF.

In its sample, this clonotype was seen many times. The rearrangement uses TRBV20-1 and TRBJ2-7; TRBD2 agrees at 10 bases. CDR1 DFQATT and CDR2 SNEGSKA come from the germline V gene (reference sequence). This CDR3 contains 15 residues. Trimming took 2 bases from V and 6 from J; bases not matched to a gene: 10. The CDR3, as DNA: TGCAGTGCTAGATTTCCCAGCGGGAGGGCCGGCGAGCAGTACTTC. It encodes CSARFPSGRAGEQYF.

The J gene is TRBJ1-1, the V gene TRBV20-1, with TRBD1 matching over 8 bases. The CDR3 is 13 residues long. The V segment lost 5 bases and the J segment 7 bases; nucleotides outside the gene matches: 9. Per the germline V gene, CDR1 is DFQATT and CDR2 is SNEGSKA (reference sequence). DNA for the CDR3: TGCAGTGCTTCGGACAGGGTATTTCGTGAAGCTTTCTTT. Translated, it gives CSASDRVFREAFF.

The rearrangement joins TRBV20-1 to TRBJ2-1, with D possibly TRBD2 on 6 matching bases. CDR1 and CDR2 from the germline V gene are DFQATT and SNEGSKA (reference sequence). Between the trimmed V and J ends, which lost 6 bases and 2 bases, there was a span of 14 bases. This CDR3 contains 14 residues. The CDR3 coding sequence is TGCAGTGCCGCCCGAGCGGGCCCCTACAATGAGCAGTTCTTC. This translates into CSAARAGPYNEQFF.

This clonotype has at least ten counts. CDR3 residues: CASTYRASYGYTF. In nucleotides, the CDR3 is TGTGCCAGTACTTACAGGGCTTCCTATGGCTACACCTTC. The genes are TRBV19 and TRBJ1-2, with D maybe TRBD1 (6 bases). The CDR3 consists of 13 residues. The germline V and J ends were trimmed by 7 bases and 4 bases, with 13 bases remaining between them. The germline V gene has CDR1 LNHDA and CDR2 SQIVND (reference sequence).

This clonotype was observed at least ten times. The J gene is TRBJ2-1, the V gene TRBV29-1; 12 bases align to TRBD2. V shed 4 bases and J 0 bases; nucleotides not matched to a gene: 13. Germline V gene data show CDR1 as SQVTM and CDR2 as ANQGSEA. The CDR3 loop spans 19 amino acids. The CDR3 coding sequence is TGCAGCGTTGGGCTAGCGGGAGGGCCAGAAAGGAGCTCCTACAATGAGCAGTTCTTC. Its translation is CSVGLAGGPERSSYNEQFF.

This clonotype occurred many times. The gene calls are TRBV5-1 and TRBJ2-5, with 9 positions matching TRBD1. This CDR3 region has 15 residues. V lost 4 bases, J lost 1 base, and 5 bases stayed unmatched. Germline CDR1 reads SGHRS; CDR2 reads YFSETQ. The DNA for the CDR3 is TGCGCCAGCAGCATCGGGACAGGGAGCCAAGAGACCCAGTACTTC. It yields the protein CASSIGTGSQETQYF.

The V call is TRBV11-2, the J call TRBJ1-1; D uncertain. V was shortened by 3 bases and J by 1 base, with 6 bases between the two germline ends. CDR3 size: 13 residues. The germline V gene encodes CDR1 SGHAT and CDR2 FQNNGV. The CDR3 region is CASSFGSNTEAFF. The CDR3 DNA sequence: TGTGCCAGCAGCTTTGGTTCGAACACTGAAGCTTTCTTT.